Listed below are T cell receptor beta chains from one sample, sequenced in a study of shared clonotypes between healthy human individuals. Clones were sequenced by immunoSEQ multiplex PCR, and TCRdb holds only the in-frame ones, with some missing. The sample lists 600,000 or so clones; roughly 98% were seen once. Sequenced: naive CD8+ T cells sorted from blood. The receptor set was obtained from a man aged 25 to 40 in good health. Each CDR3 is given with its conserved first and last residue. Each record gives: V gene, D gene, clone size, J gene, CDR3 protein, CDR3 DNA. A D gene is named only where the DNA matches it firmly. A row's size may be missing; if present it is once, few, many or a size class.

v_gene: TRBV10-1; d_gene: .; abundance: .; j_gene: TRBJ2-7; CDR3aa: CASSESWGAYEQYF; CDR3nt: TGCGCCAGCAGTGAGTCATGGGGCGCATACGAGCAGTACTTC
v_gene: TRBV7-9; d_gene: TRBD1; abundance: .; j_gene: TRBJ1-2; CDR3aa: CASSSGQHYGYTF; CDR3nt: TGTGCCAGCAGCTCGGGACAGCACTATGGCTACACCTTC
v_gene: TRBV4-1; d_gene: TRBD1; abundance: .; j_gene: TRBJ1-1; CDR3aa: CASSHLDRGPMNTEAFF; CDR3nt: TGCGCCAGCAGCCACCTTGACAGGGGCCCCATGAACACTGAAGCTTTCTTT
v_gene: TRBV27; d_gene: .; abundance: few; j_gene: TRBJ2-7; CDR3aa: CASSLGTGSYEQYF; CDR3nt: TGTGCCAGCAGTTTAGGGACGGGCTCCTACGAGCAGTACTTC
v_gene: TRBV27; d_gene: .; abundance: .; j_gene: TRBJ2-7; CDR3aa: CASSLKGGVYEQYF; CDR3nt: TGTGCCAGCAGTTTAAAAGGCGGAGTCTACGAGCAGTACTTC
v_gene: TRBV7-2; d_gene: TRBD2; abundance: .; j_gene: TRBJ2-1; CDR3aa: CASSSHPNSGRAFYNEQFF; CDR3nt: TGTGCCAGCAGCTCCCACCCCAATAGCGGGAGGGCCTTCTACAATGAGCAGTTCTTC
v_gene: TRBV14; d_gene: .; abundance: once; j_gene: TRBJ2-1; CDR3aa: CASSQAGLSSYNEQFF; CDR3nt: TGTGCCAGCAGCCAGGCGGGACTGAGCTCCTACAATGAGCAGTTCTTC
v_gene: TRBV5-4; d_gene: TRBD1; abundance: .; j_gene: TRBJ1-1; CDR3aa: CASRIDRAWNTEAFF; CDR3nt: TGTGCCAGCAGAATAGACAGGGCATGGAACACTGAAGCTTTCTTT
v_gene: TRBV10-3; d_gene: .; abundance: .; j_gene: TRBJ2-5; CDR3aa: CAISGGRATETQYF; CDR3nt: TGTGCCATCAGTGGGGGCAGGGCCACAGAGACCCAGTACTTC
v_gene: TRBV27; d_gene: .; abundance: .; j_gene: TRBJ2-7; CDR3aa: CASSSGYEQYF; CDR3nt: TGTGCCAGCAGTTCGGGCTACGAGCAGTACTTC
v_gene: TRBV18; d_gene: TRBD1; abundance: once; j_gene: TRBJ1-1; CDR3aa: CASSQRDRDNTEAFF; CDR3nt: TGTGCCAGCTCACAACGGGACAGAGATAACACTGAAGCTTTCTTT
v_gene: TRBV7-8; d_gene: TRBD1; abundance: .; j_gene: TRBJ2-1; CDR3aa: CASSWQVGDSSYNEQFF; CDR3nt: TGTGCCAGCAGCTGGCAAGTTGGGGACAGCTCCTACAATGAGCAGTTCTTC
v_gene: TRBV27; d_gene: .; abundance: .; j_gene: TRBJ1-5; CDR3aa: CASSTWSNQPQHF; CDR3nt: TGTGCCAGCAGTACCTGGAGTAATCAGCCCCAGCATTTT
v_gene: TRBV4-1; d_gene: .; abundance: once; j_gene: TRBJ2-3; CDR3aa: CASSQGLSTDTQYF; CDR3nt: TGCGCCAGCAGCCAAGGACTTAGCACAGATACGCAGTATTTT
v_gene: TRBV4-1; d_gene: .; abundance: .; j_gene: TRBJ2-7; CDR3aa: CASSQPDSHEQYF; CDR3nt: TGCGCCAGCAGCCAACCGGACAGCCACGAGCAGTACTTC
v_gene: TRBV4-1; d_gene: .; abundance: .; j_gene: TRBJ2-7; CDR3aa: CASSQAPGTYEQYF; CDR3nt: TGCGCCAGCAGCCAAGCCCCCGGAACCTACGAGCAGTACTTC
v_gene: TRBV10-3; d_gene: .; abundance: .; j_gene: TRBJ2-2; CDR3aa: CAISDQAGSQNTGELFF; CDR3nt: TGTGCCATCAGTGACCAGGCGGGGAGCCAGAACACCGGGGAGCTGTTTTTT
v_gene: TRBV5-4; d_gene: TRBD1; abundance: .; j_gene: TRBJ2-1; CDR3aa: CASNFRGLSYNEQFF; CDR3nt: TGTGCCAGCAACTTTAGGGGGCTATCCTACAATGAGCAGTTCTTC
v_gene: TRBV14; d_gene: .; abundance: .; j_gene: TRBJ2-1; CDR3aa: CASSTDRGDSRFDEQFF; CDR3nt: TGTGCCAGCAGCACCGATAGGGGGGATTCGCGATTTGATGAGCAGTTCTTC
v_gene: TRBV27; d_gene: TRBD2; abundance: .; j_gene: TRBJ2-1; CDR3aa: CASSLSRGTSGHQSSYNEQFF; CDR3nt: TGTGCCAGCAGTTTAAGCCGGGGGACTAGCGGGCACCAGAGCTCCTACAATGAGCAGTTCTTC
v_gene: TRBV9; d_gene: .; abundance: .; j_gene: TRBJ1-5; CDR3aa: CASSVAGGGQPQHF; CDR3nt: TGTGCCAGCAGCGTCGCTGGCGGCGGCCAGCCCCAGCATTTT
v_gene: TRBV7-9; d_gene: .; abundance: .; j_gene: TRBJ2-7; CDR3aa: CASSLSPYEQYF; CDR3nt: TGTGCCAGCAGCTTATCGCCCTACGAGCAGTACTTC
v_gene: TRBV9; d_gene: TRBD2; abundance: .; j_gene: TRBJ2-1; CDR3aa: CASSADPGTSGRDEQFF; CDR3nt: TGTGCCAGCAGCGCCGACCCCGGGACTAGCGGGAGGGATGAGCAGTTCTTC
v_gene: TRBV4-2; d_gene: .; abundance: .; j_gene: TRBJ2-2; CDR3aa: CASSPRPNTGELFF; CDR3nt: TGTGCCAGCAGCCCCCGGCCCAACACCGGGGAGCTGTTTTTT
v_gene: TRBV5-4; d_gene: TRBD1; abundance: .; j_gene: TRBJ1-2; CDR3aa: CASSLTGGGYGYTF; CDR3nt: TGTGCCAGCAGCTTGACAGGGGGCGGCTATGGCTACACCTTC